The clone carrying this T cell receptor (beta chain) appeared a single time. The target antigen is unknown. The record originates from a study of T cell responses to AZD1222 COVID-19 vaccine. Notes on the study in general: Of the AZD1222 recipients, only 6 or 7 were seropositive at baseline. Variant regions that are unmutated are reportedly the target of nearly half of spike-specific TCRs. Compared with day 0, the breadth and depth of the Spike-specific TCR repertoire rose significantly after two doses of AZD1222.

Germline lookup yields CDR1 LNHNV and CDR2 YYDKDF (reference sequence). V gave up 1 base and J gave up 5 bases; unmatched junction bases: 2. CDR3 length: 14 residues. Repertoires were generated with immunoSEQ multiplex PCR, while TCRdb's copy carries only in-frame clones and drops some. Of about 130,000 clones in the sample, around 89% are singletons; the top ten hold roughly 8.9%. This sequence was found in an adult who received the AZD1222 COVID-19 vaccine. This rearrangement joins TRBV15 to TRBJ2-5; 9 bases match TRBD2. Sequencing used peripheral blood, obtained 28 days after the second AZD1222 dose. DNA for the CDR3: TGTGCCACCAGCAGAGCCGGACTAGCGGAGACCCAGTACTTC. Translated, it gives CATSRAGLAETQYF.